The 14 T cell receptor beta chains below all came from one sample that was sequenced in a study of blood T cell repertoires in COVID-19. Clones were read by immunoSEQ multiplex PCR, and TCRdb kept only the in-frame ones, dropping some. Here the sample spans about 200,000 clones, roughly 90% being singletons. Sequenced: peripheral blood. The receptors derive from a woman aged 50 to 65 with acute or convalescent COVID-19.

J is TRBJ1-1 and V is TRBV21-1; TRBD1, the table's D call, lacks a check against the DNA. TRBV21-1 is a listed pseudogene. The CDR3 is 16 residues long. The CDR3 is CASSKTGTRPYTEAFF. CDR3 coding DNA: TGTGCCAGCAGCAAAACTGGGACACGACCTTACACTGAAGCTTTCTTT.

The chain carries TRBV19 and TRBJ2-2, with TRBD1 matching over 9 bases. Germline trimming cut 5 bases from V and 5 bases from J; bases unmatched to any gene: 6. The germline CDR1 and CDR2 sequences are LNHDA and SQIVND (reference sequence). The CDR3 runs to 15 residues. CDR3 sequence: CASSVQGAETGELFF. In nucleotides, the CDR3 is TGTGCCAGTAGTGTACAGGGGGCCGAGACCGGGGAGCTGTTTTTT.

Only a few counts were recorded for this clone. The chain recombines TRBV27 with TRBJ2-7; 8 bases line up with TRBD1. With 5 bases clipped from V and 6 bases from J, the junction kept 3 bases outside the gene matches. CDR1 is MNHEY and CDR2 is SMNVEV in the germline V gene (reference sequence). The CDR3 loop spans 12 amino acids. The CDR3 DNA is TGTGCCAGCAGTAATCAGGGGGCCGAGCAGTACTTC. Translation gives CASSNQGAEQYF.

CDR3 sequence: CASSYRVGDQPQHF. The CDR3 nucleotides are TGTGCCAGCAGTTACCGCGTAGGGGATCAGCCCCAGCATTTT. V is TRBV6-2 or TRBV6-3 and J is TRBJ1-5, with a weak D call TRBD1 (5 bases). This CDR3 region has 14 residues. Germline assignment: CDR1 MNHEY and CDR2 SVGEGT. With 2 bases removed from V and 5 bases from J, the gap between germline ends came to 10 bases.

V is TRBV18 and J is TRBJ1-1; a weak D match, TRBD1 (6 bases). V lost 1 base and J lost 1, with 13 bases in between. Germline-derived CDR1 and CDR2 are KGHSH and LQKENI. The CDR3 runs to 16 residues. CDR3 nucleotides: TGTGCCAGCTCACCACAACAAAGGGGGGGGAACACTGAAGCTTTCTTT. This encodes CASSPQQRGGNTEAFF.

The chain carries TRBV29-1 and TRBJ2-3; D might be TRBD2 (5 bases). Deletions cut 5 bases from V and 2 bases from J, with 17 bases between. Germline-derived CDR1 and CDR2 are SQVTM and ANQGSEA. This CDR3 has 15 residues. The chain's CDR3 is CSVKLPARDTDTQYF. Written as DNA, the CDR3 is TGCAGCGTTAAGCTCCCGGCCCGGGACACAGATACGCAGTATTTT.

The chain couples TRBV11-2 to TRBJ2-2, with D unresolved. V was clipped by 5 bases and J by 3 bases, with 10 bases between them. The CDR3 totals 14 residues. CDR1 is SGHAT, CDR2 FQNNGV, per germline. The CDR3 loop is CASSPQSDTGELFF. DNA for the CDR3: TGTGCCAGCAGCCCCCAGTCTGACACCGGGGAGCTGTTTTTT.

The chain has TRBV5-1 and TRBJ1-1; TRBD1 aligns across 8 bases. V lost 4 bases and J lost 6; bases outside the gene matches: 11. CDR1 is SGHRS and CDR2 is YFSETQ in the germline V gene. CDR3 size: 15 residues. The CDR3: CASSLPRTGKAEAFF. CDR3 bases: TGCGCCAGCAGCCTTCCCCGGACAGGGAAGGCTGAAGCTTTCTTT. The variable domain in full, with the rest retrieved from reference TRBV5-1 and TRBJ1-1, is KAGVTQTPRYLIKTRGQQVTLSCSPISGHRSVSWYQQTPGQGLQFLFEYFSETQRNKGNFPGRFSGRQFSNSRSEMNVSTLELGDSALYLCASSLPRTGKAEAFFGQGTRLTVV.

The V call is TRBV7-9, the J call TRBJ1-1; the D gene is possibly TRBD1 (5 bases). Germline loops: CDR1 SEHNR, CDR2 FQNEAQ (reference sequence). The CDR3 contains 15 residues. The ends were cut back, 6 bases at V and 1 base at J, with 15 bases in the middle. The CDR3 DNA sequence: TGTGCCAGCAGTTTTCAAGGGGTTGGGAACACTGAAGCTTTCTTT. It yields the protein CASSFQGVGNTEAFF.

The chain recombines TRBV19 with TRBJ1-2; 7 nucleotides align to TRBD1. Germline V gene sequence: CDR1 LNHDA, CDR2 SQIVND (reference sequence). This CDR3 spans 16 amino acids. The trim removed 3 bases at V and 4 bases at J, leaving 11 bases unmatched. The CDR3 protein is CASSILSPGTAYGYTF. CDR3 bases: TGTGCCAGTAGTATCCTCTCGCCAGGGACAGCCTATGGCTACACCTTC. Full variable domain (outside the CDR3, taken from reference TRBV19 and TRBJ1-2): DGGITQSPKYLFRKEGQNVTLSCEQNLNHDAMYWYRQDPGQGLRLIYYSQIVNDFQKGDIAEGYSVSREKKESFPLTVTSAQKNPTAFYLCASSILSPGTAYGYTFGSGTRLTVV.

The chain is built from TRBV6-2 or TRBV6-3 and TRBJ2-5; 7 bases are a match to TRBD1. V dropped 0 bases and J dropped 2; count of bases not matched to a gene: 6. From germline, CDR1 is MNHEY and CDR2 SVGEGT. The CDR3 loop spans 16 amino acids. CDR3 in amino acids: CASSYSPTGEQETQYF. The CDR3 DNA sequence: TGTGCCAGCAGTTACTCCCCCACAGGGGAACAAGAGACCCAGTACTTC.

The J gene is TRBJ1-2, the V gene TRBV9; the match to TRBD1 covers 7 bases. The CDR3 is made up of 15 amino acids. V lost 0 bases, J lost 6 bases, and 8 bases stayed unmatched. Per the germline V gene, CDR1 is SGDLS and CDR2 is YYNGEE. DNA for the CDR3: TGTGCCAGCAGCGTAGAGTCTCGAGGGGGCAATGGCTACACCTTC. This encodes CASSVESRGGNGYTF.

The chain employs TRBV4-1 and TRBJ1-1; D remains unclear. The CDR3 is made up of 14 amino acids. Germline CDR1 MGHRA, CDR2 YSYEKL. Trimming took 0 bases from V and 2 from J, leaving 7 bases between them. The CDR3: CASSQDLLNTEAFF. For the CDR3, the DNA is TGCGCCAGCAGCCAAGATCTACTTAACACTGAAGCTTTCTTT.

The chain recombines TRBV2 with TRBJ2-7, with D possibly matching TRBD1 (6 bases). Germline CDR1 is SNHLY and CDR2 is FYNNEI. CDR3 size: 20 residues. V was pared by 3 bases and J by 8 bases, with 35 bases between. CDR3 amino acids: CASSEDRQGFNFLPQMKQYF. The CDR3 nucleotides are TGTGCCAGCAGTGAGGATCGGCAGGGGTTCAACTTTCTTCCTCAGATGAAGCAGTACTTC. The variable domain in full, with the rest retrieved from reference TRBV2 and TRBJ2-7, is EPEVTQTPSHQVTQMGQEVILRCVPISNHLYFYWYRQILGQKVEFLVSFYNNEISEKSEIFDDQFSVERPDGSNFTLKIRSTKLEDSAMYFCASSEDRQGFNFLPQMKQYFGPGTRLTVT.